The entry below gives a single T cell receptor (beta chain) sequence along with its context. The data are from a study of blood T cell repertoires in COVID-19. In the study overall: The United States, Italy and Spain were the sources of the acute and convalescent COVID-19 samples. From T cells, B-cell-depleted T cells, or PBMCs came the material, which was cDNA or gDNA.

Per the authors' pipeline: Amplification from reference gene primers served as the basis for estimated nucleated cell counts. TCRdb's table, derived via immunoSEQ multiplex PCR, lists solely in-frame clones and lacks some. That table furnishes V, J and clone size, whereas the DNA furnished D and trimming. The sample includes over 15,000 clones, over 75% seen only once; the top ten take about 15%. Sequenced material: peripheral blood. The origin of this receptor is a man aged 40-50 years with active or convalescent COVID-19.

In nucleotides, the CDR3 is TGTGCCAGCAGCCAAGGGCAGGGCCTCATAAACTATGGCTACACCTTC. This codes for CASSQGQGLINYGYTF. The chain carries TRBV4-2 and TRBJ1-2, with a weak D call TRBD1 (5 bases). Trimming took off 1 base at V and 2 bases at J, with 14 bases between the two ends. Looked up from germline, CDR1 is LGHNA and CDR2 is YNFKEQ. This CDR3 spans 16 amino acids.